The 19 T cell receptor beta chains given below trace back to one sample, sequenced in a study of cytomegalovirus exposure and HLA in healthy donors. The primer mix had 60 Vbeta and 13 Jbeta primers. Repertoires were generated with immunoSEQ multiplex PCR, while TCRdb's copy carries only in-frame clones and drops some. Of approximately 150,000 clones listed, approximately 80% are singletons. Sequenced input: PBMCs. These receptors originate from a woman aged 40 to 50 in good health and CMV-seropositive.

The chain couples TRBV6-6 to TRBJ2-6; tentatively, D is TRBD1 (6 bases). CDR3 length: 16 amino acids. Per the germline V gene, CDR1 is MNHNY and CDR2 is SVGAGI (reference sequence). V lost 4 bases and J 0 bases, leaving 10 bases between the germline ends. The DNA for the CDR3 is TGTGCCAGCAGTTGGACAGCCAGCTCTGGGGCCAACGTCCTGACTTTC. It translates to CASSWTASSGANVLTF.

The chain links TRBV28 to TRBJ1-2; the D gene is possibly TRBD1 (6 bases). V lost 2 bases, J lost 8 bases, and 18 bases lay in between. Germline V gene lookup returns CDR1 MDHEN and CDR2 SYDVKM. The length of the CDR3 is 15 residues. The DNA of the CDR3 is TGTGCCAGCAGTTTAAATCTGGCAGGGGACGCGGGCTACACCTTC. Encoded protein: CASSLNLAGDAGYTF.

The rearrangement joins TRBV5-1 to TRBJ2-1; maybe TRBD1 (6 bases). V shed 3 bases and J shed 7 bases, with 11 bases lying between them. This CDR3 contains 13 residues. CDR1 and CDR2 (germline): SGHRS, YFSETQ. This CDR3 reads CASSSRQVNEQFF. The CDR3 region has the DNA TGCGCCAGCAGCTCCAGACAGGTGAATGAGCAGTTCTTC.

This clone has a handful of counts. The chain uses TRBV11-2 and TRBJ2-7, with 8 nucleotides matching TRBD1. The CDR3 spans 14 residues. V was pared by 4 bases and J by 5 bases, with 7 bases of the junction left unmatched. From germline, CDR1 is SGHAT and CDR2 FQNNGV. This chain's CDR3 is CASSWVRQGNEQYF. The DNA for the CDR3 is TGTGCCAGCAGCTGGGTCCGACAGGGGAACGAGCAGTACTTC.

The chain couples TRBV28 to TRBJ1-1; D call uncertain. The V gene's germline CDR1 is MDHEN and CDR2 SYDVKM. V lost 6 bases and J 7 bases, leaving 18 bases between the germline ends. The CDR3 length is 14 residues. The CDR3 DNA sequence: TGTGCCAGCAGCTCGCGGGTCCCCGCACTTGAAGCTTTCTTT. Its protein is CASSSRVPALEAFF.

The chain combines TRBV7-2 with TRBJ1-2; D ambiguous. V was cut by 1 base and J by 2 bases, with 5 bases left in between. Germline loops: CDR1 SGHTA, CDR2 FQGNSA. The CDR3 has 13 amino acids. The CDR3: CASSLERNYGYTF. The CDR3 DNA reads as TGTGCCAGCAGCTTAGAACGGAACTATGGCTACACCTTC. The variable domain in full, completed from reference TRBV7-2 and TRBJ1-2, reads GAGVSQSPSNKVTEKGKDVELRCDPISGHTALYWYRQSLGQGLEFLIYFQGNSAPDKSGLPSDRFSAERTGGSVSTLTIQRTQQEDSAVYLCASSLERNYGYTFGSGTRLTVV.

In regard to this clone: This same CDR3 is encoded by further DNA sequences in the sample. The chain carries TRBV30 and TRBJ1-1; 8 bases align to TRBD1. From germline, CDR1 is GTSNPN and CDR2 SVGIG (reference sequence). This CDR3 contains 13 residues. The J segment lost 1 base and the V segment lost 5 bases, leaving 3 bases of the junction unmatched. In DNA, the CDR3 is TGTGCCTGGTCGGGACAGGCGAACACTGAAGCTTTCTTT. Amino acid sequence: CAWSGQANTEAFF. Together with reference TRBV30 and TRBJ1-1, the CDR3 gives the full variable domain: SQTIHQWPATLVQPVGSPLSLECTVEGTSNPNLYWYRQAAGRGLQLLFYSVGIGQISSEVPQNLSASRPQDRQFILSSKKLLLSDSGFYLCAWSGQANTEAFFGQGTRLTVV.

This clone appeared a few times. V and J are TRBV6-5 and TRBJ2-7, with D possibly TRBD1 on 6 matching bases. Per the germline V gene, CDR1 is MNHEY and CDR2 is SVGAGI. Trimming took off 0 bases at V and 0 bases at J, with 12 bases between the two ends. The CDR3 is 16 amino acids. DNA for the CDR3: TGTGCCAGCAGTTACTCGTGGCAGGACAGCTCCTACGAGCAGTACTTC. Amino acids: CASSYSWQDSSYEQYF.

This clone has only one observation. The genes are TRBV7-2 and TRBJ2-7, with D tentatively TRBD2 (7 bases). V was trimmed by 0 bases and J by 4 bases, leaving 13 bases between them. CDR3 length: 15 residues. Germline-derived CDR1 and CDR2 are SGHTA and FQGNSA. The CDR3 DNA reads TGTGCCAGCAGCTTAGCGGCGGGGGCCCAATACGAGCAGTACTTC. Amino acids: CASSLAAGAQYEQYF.

The chain joins TRBV11-3 to TRBJ2-7, with TRBD2 identical over 12 bases. Looked up from germline, CDR1 is SGHNT and CDR2 is YENEEA. V lost 5 bases and J lost 0; bases outside the gene matches: 2. This CDR3 is 15 amino acids long. DNA of the CDR3: TGTGCCAGCAGCACGACTAGCGGGAGCTCCTACGAGCAGTACTTC. It encodes CASSTTSGSSYEQYF.

This clone turned up a few times. V and J are TRBV7-2 and TRBJ1-2, with D perhaps matching TRBD1 (5 bases). Germline values: CDR1 SGHTA, CDR2 FQGNSA. Deletions cut 6 bases from V and 7 bases from J, with 18 bases between. The CDR3 contains 14 residues. The CDR3 spells CASRSPPGGAGYTF. The CDR3 bases are TGTGCCAGCAGGTCTCCCCCGGGGGGTGCTGGCTACACCTTC. The variable domain in full, with the rest retrieved from reference TRBV7-2 and TRBJ1-2, is GAGVSQSPSNKVTEKGKDVELRCDPISGHTALYWYRQSLGQGLEFLIYFQGNSAPDKSGLPSDRFSAERTGGSVSTLTIQRTQQEDSAVYLCASRSPPGGAGYTFGSGTRLTVV.

This chain connects TRBV4-3 to TRBJ1-2; TRBD1 agrees at 8 bases. This CDR3 is 14 amino acids long. Per the germline V gene, CDR1 is LGHNA and CDR2 is YSLEER. Trimming cost V 1 base and J 7 bases; bases outside gene matches: 5. The DNA of the CDR3 is TGCGCCAGCAGCCAAGTTCAGGGGGCGGGTGGCTACACCTTC. This translates into CASSQVQGAGGYTF.

This clone was seen more than once but under ten times. J is TRBJ2-3 and V is TRBV5-1; D is possibly TRBD1 (5 bases). This CDR3 spans 15 amino acids. V gave up 5 bases and J gave up 4 bases, with 17 bases separating them. Germline CDR1 reads SGHRS; CDR2 reads YFSETQ. This chain's CDR3 is CASSQQGNGADTQYF. The CDR3 DNA is TGCGCCAGCAGTCAGCAGGGTAATGGTGCAGATACGCAGTATTTT.

This clone was counted between two and nine times. This chain uses TRBV4-1 with TRBJ1-1; possible D gene TRBD1, 6 bases. Trimming removed 0 bases at V and 0 bases at J, with 17 bases between. The CDR3 length is 18 residues. The germline V gene has CDR1 MGHRA and CDR2 YSYEKL. The chain's CDR3 is CASSQDPRPQGLNTEAFF. The CDR3 DNA is TGCGCCAGCAGCCAAGATCCTCGACCACAGGGATTGAACACTGAAGCTTTCTTT.

This sequence joins TRBV5-1 and TRBJ1-6, with D unclear. V was clipped by 4 bases and J by 7 bases, with 12 bases between them. CDR1 is SGHRS and CDR2 is YFSETQ in the germline V gene. The CDR3 loop spans 14 amino acids. As DNA, the CDR3 is TGCGCCAGCAGCCTAGGTACTATGAATTCACCCCTCCACTTT. Encoded protein: CASSLGTMNSPLHF.

The rearrangement links TRBV28 to TRBJ2-1; D might be TRBD2 (7 bases). CDR1 is MDHEN and CDR2 is SYDVKM in the germline V gene. The CDR3 loop spans 12 amino acids. Trimming stripped 3 bases from V and 10 bases from J, with 10 bases between. The CDR3 loop is CASSLGRGEQFF. DNA of the CDR3: TGTGCCAGCAGTTTGGGGAGGGGGGAGCAGTTCTTC.

The chain employs TRBV9 and TRBJ2-2, with 9 bases matching TRBD1. Germline values: CDR1 SGDLS, CDR2 YYNGEE. CDR3 length: 14 amino acids. V was clipped by 0 bases and J by 6 bases; unmatched bases: 0. CDR3 in amino acids: CASSVGQGAGELFF. The CDR3 DNA follows: TGTGCCAGCAGCGTAGGACAGGGGGCCGGGGAGCTGTTTTTT.

The chain has TRBV14 and TRBJ2-1, with 9 positions matching TRBD2. CDR1 SGHDN and CDR2 FVKESK come from the germline V gene. The CDR3 runs to 17 residues. J gave up 4 bases and V 3 bases, and 10 bases lay outside the gene matches. The CDR3 loop is CASSQHRSSGAYNEQFF. The DNA of the CDR3 is TGTGCCAGCAGCCAGCATAGGTCTAGCGGGGCATACAATGAGCAGTTCTTC.

The rearrangement uses TRBV7-2 and TRBJ2-1; 7 bases are a match to TRBD1. The CDR3 has 16 residues. Per germline, CDR1 SGHTA and CDR2 FQGNSA. V was pared by 5 bases and J by 2 bases, with 9 bases of the junction left unmatched. CDR3 DNA: TGTGCCAGCAGCCAACAGGGGATGGTCACCTACAATGAGCAGTTCTTC. This translates into CASSQQGMVTYNEQFF.